The TCR beta chain described here comes from a study of T cell responses to AZD1222 COVID-19 vaccine. General study results and limits: Unmutated variant regions reportedly attract nearly half of all spike-specific TCRs.

This clone was seen just once. The antigen is undetermined. The sample contains more than one DNA sequence encoding this CDR3. Sequencing used immunoSEQ multiplex PCR; TCRdb keeps in-frame clones, though not all of them. The table shows over 85,000 clones, with about four fifths occurring only once. Germline V gene data show CDR1 as MNHNY and CDR2 as SVGAGI (reference sequence). V was pared by 5 bases and J by 1 base, with 9 bases between. This CDR3 has 14 amino acids. The chain combines TRBV6-6 with TRBJ1-5; D remains ambiguous. The TCR comes from an adult who received the AZD1222 COVID-19 vaccine. Sequencing was performed on peripheral blood, taken 28 days after the second AZD1222 dose. CDR3 loop: CASSPSDSNQPQHF. CDR3 nucleotides: TGTGCCAGCAGTCCCAGTGACAGCAATCAGCCCCAGCATTTT.